One and the same sample provided the 13 T cell receptor beta chains below, sequenced in a study of blood T cell repertoires in COVID-19. The repertoire was sequenced with immunoSEQ multiplex PCR; TCRdb's copy has only in-frame clones and lacks some. The sample records 110,000 to 150,000 clones, 70% to 90% being singletons. Sequencing was performed on peripheral blood. The receptors derive from a woman aged 55-70 years with acute or convalescent COVID-19.

This chain connects TRBV19 to TRBJ2-3; 12 nucleotides agree with TRBD2. The CDR3 loop spans 15 amino acids. The germline V gene encodes CDR1 LNHDA and CDR2 SQIVND (reference sequence). The V and J ends lost 9 bases and 1 base, in that order; junction bases with no gene match: 5. DNA for the CDR3: TGTGCCAGCGCTAGCGGGGGGGCGGGCACAGATACGCAGTATTTT. It encodes CASASGGAGTDTQYF. Combining the CDR3 with reference TRBV19 and TRBJ2-3 gives the whole variable domain DGGITQSPKYLFRKEGQNVTLSCEQNLNHDAMYWYRQDPGQGLRLIYYSQIVNDFQKGDIAEGYSVSREKKESFPLTVTSAQKNPTAFYLCASASGGAGTDTQYFGPGTRLTVL.

V is TRBV28 and J is TRBJ2-5, with 8 bases aligning to TRBD1. V lost 6 bases and J lost 5; bases outside the gene matches: 8. The CDR3 runs to 14 residues. The germline gives CDR1 MDHEN, CDR2 SYDVKM. The DNA for the CDR3 is TGTGCCAGCAGCCAGGGACAGGCGCTTGAGACCCAGTACTTC. This codes for CASSQGQALETQYF.

This clone was seen a few times. The J gene is TRBJ1-2, the V gene TRBV28; TRBD1 aligns across 12 bases. Trimming took 6 bases from V and 3 from J; bases not matched to a gene: 17. This CDR3 spans 19 amino acids. In germline, CDR1 is MDHEN, CDR2 SYDVKM. CDR3 protein: CASRAYPGTGGILYYGYTF. DNA of the CDR3: TGTGCCAGCAGAGCTTACCCCGGGACAGGGGGCATTCTTTACTATGGCTACACCTTC.

The rearrangement joins TRBV5-1 to TRBJ2-1; TRBD2 matches at 7 bases. Germline loops: CDR1 SGHRS, CDR2 YFSETQ. J lost 4 bases, V lost 6 bases, and 10 bases had no gene match. The length of the CDR3 is 15 residues. The CDR3 is CASTSAGVSYNEQFF. The CDR3 DNA is TGCGCCAGCACTTCGGCGGGAGTCTCGTACAATGAGCAGTTCTTC.

The gene calls are TRBV7-8 and TRBJ1-1, with a tentative D call TRBD1 (5 bases). This CDR3 comprises 14 residues. Germline V CDR1 and CDR2: SGHVS, FQNEAQ. V dropped 4 bases and J dropped 3 bases, with 12 bases sitting between them. The CDR3: CASSSSSGDTEAFF. In nucleotides, the CDR3 is TGTGCCAGCAGCTCCAGCTCGGGGGACACTGAAGCTTTCTTT.

The count of this clone is one. CDR3 DNA sequence: TGTGCCAGCAGCCCCCTTTCGACTGGGAGGGCTGAAGCTTTCTTT. This sequence encodes CASSPLSTGRAEAFF. The rearrangement uses TRBV11-3 and TRBJ1-1; D unclear. The germline gives CDR1 SGHNT, CDR2 YENEEA. The CDR3 has 15 residues. V was pared by 5 bases and J by 6 bases, with 19 bases between. The full variable domain, with the rest looked up from reference TRBV11-3 and TRBJ1-1, is EAGVVQSPRYKIIEKKQPVAFWCNPISGHNTLYWYLQNLGQGPELLIRYENEEAVDDSQLPKDRFSAERLKGVDSTLKIQPAELGDSAVYLCASSPLSTGRAEAFFGQGTRLTVV.

V gene TRBV10-3 combines with J gene TRBJ1-5, with 8 bases lining up with TRBD1. J was trimmed by 5 bases and V by 10 bases; bases with no gene match: 7. This CDR3 is built from 13 residues. Per germline, CDR1 ENHRY and CDR2 SYGVKD. This chain's CDR3 is CATGQGKDQPQHF. In nucleotides, the CDR3 is TGTGCCACAGGACAGGGTAAGGATCAGCCCCAGCATTTT.

The CDR3 sequence: CASSPTGVGYTF. The CDR3 nucleotides read TGTGCCAGCAGTCCGACAGGGGTAGGCTACACCTTC. The gene calls are TRBV2 and TRBJ1-2; 8 bases fit TRBD1. The CDR3 runs 12 residues. The germline CDR1 and CDR2 sequences are SNHLY and FYNNEI. V lost 5 bases, J lost 8 bases, and 4 bases stayed unmatched. The whole variable domain, remainder taken from reference TRBV2 and TRBJ1-2, is EPEVTQTPSHQVTQMGQEVILRCVPISNHLYFYWYRQILGQKVEFLVSFYNNEISEKSEIFDDQFSVERPDGSNFTLKIRSTKLEDSAMYFCASSPTGVGYTFGSGTRLTVV.

The CDR3 spells CASSIGGGLGQPQHF. The CDR3 DNA follows: TGTGCCAGTAGTATAGGGGGGGGGCTCGGTCAGCCCCAGCATTTT. This chain joins TRBV19 and TRBJ1-5, with D tentatively TRBD1 (6 bases). Between the trimmed V and J ends, which lost 1 base and 6 bases, there was a span of 13 bases. The CDR3 consists of 15 residues. Germline values: CDR1 LNHDA, CDR2 SQIVND (reference sequence).

CDR3 sequence: CASSEWLGLTFNQPQHF. In DNA form, the CDR3 reads TGTGCCAGCAGTGAATGGTTGGGACTGACGTTCAATCAGCCCCAGCATTTT. The chain links TRBV2 to TRBJ1-5, with D tentatively TRBD1 (5 bases). Trimming shortened V by 2 bases and J by 3 bases, and 17 bases separated the two germline ends. The CDR3 has 17 residues. Germline-derived CDR1 and CDR2 are SNHLY and FYNNEI. The whole variable domain, remainder taken from reference TRBV2 and TRBJ1-5, is EPEVTQTPSHQVTQMGQEVILRCVPISNHLYFYWYRQILGQKVEFLVSFYNNEISEKSEIFDDQFSVERPDGSNFTLKIRSTKLEDSAMYFCASSEWLGLTFNQPQHFGDGTRLSIL.

This rearrangement joins TRBV14 to TRBJ1-4; 8 bases match TRBD1. Germline trimming cut 4 bases from V and 8 bases from J; bases unmatched to any gene: 9. The CDR3 runs 15 residues. Germline V CDR1 and CDR2: SGHDN, FVKESK. In DNA form, the CDR3 reads TGTGCCAGCAGCCGCCTCGGACAGGGACAAGAAAAACTGTTTTTT. Residues: CASSRLGQGQEKLFF. Filled out from reference TRBV14 and TRBJ1-4, the complete variable domain reads EAGVTQFPSHSVIEKGQTVTLRCDPISGHDNLYWYRRVMGKEIKFLLHFVKESKQDESGMPNNRFLAERTGGTYSTLKVQPAELEDSGVYFCASSRLGQGQEKLFFGSGTQLSVL.

This CDR3 is CASSRQTSGATDTQYF. The CDR3 DNA sequence: TGTGCCAGTAGTAGGCAGACTAGCGGGGCCACAGATACGCAGTATTTT. The V gene is TRBV19, the J gene TRBJ2-3, with 11 nucleotides matching TRBD2. The CDR3 loop spans 16 amino acids. The V gene's germline CDR1 is LNHDA and CDR2 SQIVND (reference sequence). Trimming at V came to 4 bases and at J to 2 bases, leaving 5 bases not matched to a gene.

The chain carries TRBV7-8 and TRBJ1-5; 10 bases fit TRBD1. This CDR3 comprises 17 residues. The ends lost 4 bases at V and 0 bases at J; junction bases unmatched: 6. CDR1 is SGHVS, CDR2 FQNEAQ, per germline. The DNA for the CDR3 is TGTGCCAGCAGCTCGAGGACAGGGGGATTTAGCAATCAGCCCCAGCATTTT. Its protein product is CASSSRTGGFSNQPQHF.